One and the same sample provided the 30 T cell receptor beta chains below, sequenced in a study of graft-versus-host responses after intestinal transplantation. Sequencing used immunoSEQ multiplex PCR; TCRdb keeps in-frame clones, though not all of them. The profile shows more than 95,000 clones, around nine tenths of them singletons. The antigens these receptors bind are not known. The sequenced sample was unstimulated CD4+ T cells sorted from spleen or lymph node cells, obtained before intestinal transplant. The receptors derive from a human donor who received an intestinal transplant.

The CDR3 is CASRQGAEGIQYF. The CDR3 DNA reads TGTGCCAGCAGACAGGGGGCGGAAGGCATTCAGTACTTC. The chain couples TRBV7-2 to TRBJ2-4, with 9 bases identical to TRBD1. Germline trimming cut 6 bases from V and 9 bases from J; bases unmatched to any gene: 6. Germline V lookup: CDR1 SGHTA, CDR2 FQGNSA. CDR3 length equals 13 residues.

The sample holds one count of this clone. V usage is TRBV7-2 and J usage is TRBJ2-7, with TRBD2 identical over 13 bases. J lost 12 bases, V lost 4 bases, and 15 bases had no gene match. The CDR3 length is 16 residues. Germline assignment: CDR1 SGHTA and CDR2 FQGNSA. The CDR3 reads CASSYGGLAGAGQAYF. CDR3 sequence (DNA): TGTGCCAGCAGCTACGGAGGACTAGCGGGGGCCGGCCAGGCGTACTTC.

The chain joins TRBV20-1 to TRBJ2-4, with 8 positions matching TRBD2. Germline CDR1 and CDR2: DFQATT and SNEGSKA (reference sequence). This CDR3 comprises 10 residues. Unmatched junction bases numbered 0, after V lost 6 bases and J lost 8 bases. The CDR3, as DNA: TGCAGTGCAGCGGGAGACATTCAGTACTTC. Amino acid sequence: CSAAGDIQYF.

The V gene is TRBV11-2, the J gene TRBJ2-3; perhaps TRBD2 as D (6 bases). Trimming took 1 base from V and 5 from J, leaving 16 bases between them. In germline, CDR1 is SGHAT, CDR2 FQNNGV. The length of the CDR3 is 16 residues. The CDR3 loop is CASSLGNGRVGDTQYF. The CDR3 DNA reads TGTGCCAGCAGCTTAGGGAACGGGAGAGTTGGAGATACGCAGTATTTT.

The chain is built from TRBV6-6 and TRBJ2-1; 7 bases map to TRBD2. Germline loops: CDR1 MNHNY, CDR2 SVGAGI (reference sequence). The junction had 10 bases not matched to a gene; V was cut back by 6 bases and J by 14 bases. The CDR3 extends over 12 amino acids. The CDR3 spells CASSLGRDYEFF. The CDR3 DNA follows: TGTGCCAGCAGCCTAGGGCGGGACTACGAGTTCTTC.

The chain carries TRBV7-9 and TRBJ2-7; 7 nucleotides line up with TRBD2. V shed 1 base, J shed 4 bases, and the junction held 13 bases outside the gene matches. Germline values: CDR1 SEHNR, CDR2 FQNEAQ (reference sequence). CDR3 length: 17 residues. The CDR3 nucleotides are TGTGCCAGCAGCTTAGGGGTGGGAGGGCCTGTATTATACGAGCAGTACTTC. This gives the protein CASSLGVGGPVLYEQYF.

The chain has TRBV2 and TRBJ1-5, with D possibly being TRBD1 (6 bases). The germline CDR1 and CDR2 sequences are SNHLY and FYNNEI. Trimming removed 6 bases from V and 5 bases from J, with 17 bases in between. The CDR3 consists of 15 residues. CDR3 coding DNA: TGTGCCAGCAGCGTTCTGTGGGCAGGGGATCAGCCCCAGCATTTT. Amino acids: CASSVLWAGDQPQHF. The variable domain in full, with the rest retrieved from reference TRBV2 and TRBJ1-5, is EPEVTQTPSHQVTQMGQEVILRCVPISNHLYFYWYRQILGQKVEFLVSFYNNEISEKSEIFDDQFSVERPDGSNFTLKIRSTKLEDSAMYFCASSVLWAGDQPQHFGDGTRLSIL.

The chain joins TRBV9 to TRBJ2-3; D is unclear. Between the trimmed V and J ends, which lost 0 bases and 2 bases, there was a span of 7 bases. CDR1 is SGDLS and CDR2 is YYNGEE in the germline V gene. CDR3 size: 14 residues. The CDR3 DNA reads as TGTGCCAGCAGCGTAGCCGGGTCCACAGATACGCAGTATTTT. This codes for CASSVAGSTDTQYF.

The rearrangement joins TRBV30 to TRBJ1-6, with D maybe TRBD1 (5 bases). Germline CDR1 and CDR2: GTSNPN and SVGIG (reference sequence). The CDR3 is made up of 13 amino acids. The V end was cut by 2 bases, the J end by 6 bases, with 8 bases between. DNA of the CDR3: TGTGCCTGGAGTCGGGACTTTAATTCACCCCTCCACTTT. This sequence encodes CAWSRDFNSPLHF. Supplemented by reference TRBV30 and TRBJ1-6, the full variable domain reads SQTIHQWPATLVQPVGSPLSLECTVEGTSNPNLYWYRQAAGRGLQLLFYSVGIGQISSEVPQNLSASRPQDRQFILSSKKLLLSDSGFYLCAWSRDFNSPLHFGNGTRLTVT.

This clone was counted once. The genes are TRBV7-9 and TRBJ1-5, with 9 bases that match TRBD1. The junction had 3 bases not matched to a gene; V was cut back by 5 bases and J by 10 bases. The CDR3 totals 12 residues. Germline values: CDR1 SEHNR, CDR2 FQNEAQ (reference sequence). CDR3 bases: TGTGCCAGCAGCGTGACAGGGGGTCCCCAGCATTTT. Translation: CASSVTGGPQHF. Based on the CDR3 plus reference TRBV7-9 and TRBJ1-5, the full variable domain is DTGVSQNPRHKITKRGQNVTFRCDPISEHNRLYWYRQTLGQGPEFLTYFQNEAQLEKSRLLSDRFSAERPKGSFSTLEIQRTEQGDSAMYLCASSVTGGPQHFGDGTRLSIL.

This sequence joins TRBV21-1 and TRBJ1-5; TRBD1 was called by the table and not checked on the DNA. TRBV21-1 is a pseudogene segment. The CDR3 length is 17 residues. The CDR3 protein is CASSKYGTGTSNQPQHF. The CDR3 DNA is TGTGCCAGCAGCAAATACGGGACAGGGACGAGCAATCAGCCCCAGCATTTT.

The rearrangement joins TRBV5-5 to TRBJ2-7, with D possibly matching TRBD1 (5 bases). Germline V lookup: CDR1 SGHKS, CDR2 YYEKEE (reference sequence). V was clipped by 0 bases and J by 0 bases, with 10 bases between them. This CDR3 has 15 amino acids. The CDR3 loop reads CASSLVSGPSYEQYF. DNA of the CDR3: TGTGCCAGCAGCTTGGTGTCAGGGCCCTCCTACGAGCAGTACTTC.

This sequence joins TRBV5-1 and TRBJ2-3; D uncertain. The germline CDR1 and CDR2 sequences are SGHRS and YFSETQ. The CDR3 sequence is 13 residues long. Trimming pared 0 bases from V and 5 bases from J, leaving 7 bases between. As DNA, the CDR3 is TGCGCCAGCAGCTTGGCCTCAGTAGATACGCAGTATTTT. Its protein product is CASSLASVDTQYF.

Here the CDR3 reads CASSERGIGEKLFF. In DNA, the CDR3 is TGTGCCAGCAGTGAGCGCGGGATTGGGGAAAAACTGTTTTTT. The J gene is TRBJ1-4, the V gene TRBV6-1; D is undetermined. The CDR3 has 14 amino acids. V lost 3 bases, J lost 8 bases, and 13 bases lay in between. Germline V gives CDR1 MNHNS, CDR2 SASEGT.

This clone was found once. The chain combines TRBV9 with TRBJ1-6, with D hard to call. V was clipped by 2 bases and J by 0 bases, with 6 bases between them. CDR1 is SGDLS, CDR2 YYNGEE, per germline. The CDR3 runs to 15 residues. The DNA of the CDR3 is TGTGCCAGCAGCGTTACAGACTCCTATAATTCACCCCTCCACTTT. Its translation is CASSVTDSYNSPLHF. The entire variable domain, with the rest obtained from reference TRBV9 and TRBJ1-6, is as follows: DSGVTQTPKHLITATGQRVTLRCSPRSGDLSVYWYQQSLDQGLQFLIQYYNGEERAKGNILERFSAQQFPDLHSELNLSSLELGDSALYFCASSVTDSYNSPLHFGNGTRLTVT.

This clone appeared a single time. The CDR3 sequence is CASSPNAVATQYF. In DNA, the CDR3 is TGCGCCAGCAGCCCCAACGCGGTAGCGACGCAGTATTTT. This chain connects TRBV4-1 to TRBJ2-3, with a weak D call TRBD2 (5 bases). Germline-derived CDR1 and CDR2 are MGHRA and YSYEKL. V was clipped by 4 bases and J by 9 bases, with 14 bases between them. The CDR3 length is 13 residues.

The rearrangement joins TRBV5-1 to TRBJ2-5, with TRBD2 identical over 8 bases. CDR1 and CDR2 from the germline V gene are SGHRS and YFSETQ. The ends lost 4 bases at V and 5 bases at J; junction bases unmatched: 4. The CDR3 loop spans 13 amino acids. CDR3 nucleotides: TGCGCCAGCAGCACGCGGGGGGCTGAGACCCAGTACTTC. Amino acids: CASSTRGAETQYF.

The V gene is TRBV6-1, the J gene TRBJ1-2; D is possibly TRBD1 (6 bases). Germline V gene lookup returns CDR1 MNHNS and CDR2 SASEGT. The V end lost 1 base, the J end lost 8 bases, and 11 bases lay between the germline ends. The CDR3 loop spans 13 amino acids. The CDR3, as DNA: TGTGCCAGCAGTGAAGATATCGACAGGGGCTACACCTTC. This codes for CASSEDIDRGYTF.

The chain couples TRBV30 to TRBJ2-1; 7 bases line up with TRBD1. V gave up 6 bases and J gave up 11 bases; unmatched junction bases: 4. This CDR3 has 10 amino acids. Looked up from germline, CDR1 is GTSNPN and CDR2 is SVGIG (reference sequence). The CDR3 loop is CACGQVQQFF. CDR3 sequence (DNA): TGTGCCTGTGGACAGGTTCAGCAGTTCTTC.

This clone came up a few times. J is TRBJ1-5 and V is TRBV4-3; maybe TRBD1 (6 bases). Germline V gene sequence: CDR1 LGHNA, CDR2 YSLEER. The length of the CDR3 is 15 residues. V lost 0 bases to trimming and J lost 9 bases, with 15 bases between them. CDR3 region: CASSQDRGDTGPQHF. CDR3 nucleotides: TGCGCCAGCAGCCAAGATCGGGGGGACACGGGGCCCCAGCATTTT.

V is TRBV14 and J is TRBJ2-7, with 9 nucleotides matching TRBD1. The germline V gene has CDR1 SGHDN and CDR2 FVKESK. V was clipped by 2 bases and J by 4 bases; unmatched bases: 6. The CDR3 contains 15 residues. The CDR3: CASSQLGTGTYEQYF. CDR3 nucleotides: TGTGCCAGCAGCCAACTAGGGACAGGGACGTACGAGCAGTACTTC.

V and J are TRBV29-1 and TRBJ1-1; D remains unclear. Germline V lookup: CDR1 SQVTM, CDR2 ANQGSEA. V was trimmed by 4 bases and J by 1 base, leaving 13 bases between them. This CDR3 comprises 14 residues. For the CDR3, the DNA is TGCAGCGTTGTCCAGGCAGACCGGAACACTGAAGCTTTCTTT. Its translation: CSVVQADRNTEAFF.

CDR3 nucleotide sequence: TGCAGCGTTGGATCTCCGGCCGGAGGAGGTCGTGGCTACACCTTC. Protein sequence: CSVGSPAGGGRGYTF. The chain joins TRBV29-1 to TRBJ1-2, with no clear D. V lost 4 bases to trimming and J lost 7 bases, with 22 bases between them. Looked up from germline, CDR1 is SQVTM and CDR2 is ANQGSEA. CDR3 length: 15 amino acids.

The V gene is TRBV6-5, the J gene TRBJ1-5; possible D gene TRBD1, 6 bases. CDR3 length: 13 residues. Germline CDR1 reads MNHEY; CDR2 reads SVGAGI. Trimming pared 6 bases from V and 4 bases from J, leaving 10 bases between. The DNA of the CDR3 is TGTGCCAGCAGCCTCAGGGGTAATCAGCCCCAGCATTTT. Its protein product is CASSLRGNQPQHF.

The V call is TRBV19, the J call TRBJ1-4; 9 bases are a match to TRBD1. The V segment lost 3 bases and the J segment 2 bases; nucleotides outside the gene matches: 4. Germline lookup yields CDR1 LNHDA and CDR2 SQIVND (reference sequence). There are 16 residues in the CDR3. The CDR3, as DNA: TGTGCCAGTAGTATTTTCGGGACAGGGACTAATGAAAAACTGTTTTTT. Translated, it gives CASSIFGTGTNEKLFF.

This chain connects TRBV2 to TRBJ1-2; 7 nucleotides line up with TRBD1. Germline trimming cut 7 bases from V and 5 bases from J; bases unmatched to any gene: 7. CDR3 size: 13 residues. CDR1 and CDR2 from the germline V gene are SNHLY and FYNNEI. The CDR3 region has the DNA TGTGCCAGCAAACCCGGGACAGTATATGGCTACACCTTC. It translates to CASKPGTVYGYTF.

This clone was detected only a few times. CDR3 sequence (DNA): TGTGCCAGAGCAGGCGGGACAGGCCCTCGATACGGGTACGCTTTCTTT. Amino acid sequence: CARAGGTGPRYGYAFF. This rearrangement joins TRBV2 to TRBJ1-1; TRBD1 matches 8 bases. The CDR3 sequence is 16 residues long. The germline V gene has CDR1 SNHLY and CDR2 FYNNEI. V was pared by 9 bases and J by 11 bases, with 23 bases of the junction left unmatched. Using reference TRBV2 and TRBJ1-1 for the parts outside the CDR3, the full variable domain is EPEVTQTPSHQVTQMGQEVILRCVPISNHLYFYWYRQILGQKVEFLVSFYNNEISEKSEIFDDQFSVERPDGSNFTLKIRSTKLEDSAMYFCARAGGTGPRYGYAFFGQGTRLTVV.

The chain carries TRBV4-2 and TRBJ2-7, with 7 bases identical to TRBD2. J lost 7 bases, V lost 1 base, and 4 bases had no gene match. Germline V gene sequence: CDR1 LGHNA, CDR2 YNFKEQ. The CDR3 consists of 13 residues. DNA of the CDR3: TGTGCCAGCAGCCAAGCGGGAGGAAATGAGCAGTACTTC. Encoded protein: CASSQAGGNEQYF.

The chain carries TRBV10-3 and TRBJ2-4; TRBD2 matches 9 bases. CDR3 length: 19 amino acids. In germline, CDR1 is ENHRY, CDR2 SYGVKD. Unmatched junction bases numbered 16, after V lost 5 bases and J lost 2 bases. The chain's CDR3 is CAISPPQREVIVPKNIQYF. Here the CDR3 DNA reads TGTGCCATCAGTCCCCCGCAGCGGGAGGTGATTGTGCCCAAAAACATTCAGTACTTC.

This chain connects TRBV7-9 to TRBJ2-7; D remains ambiguous. Germline loops: CDR1 SEHNR, CDR2 FQNEAQ (reference sequence). This CDR3 is built from 15 residues. V gave up 2 bases and J gave up 5 bases, with 16 bases separating them. The CDR3 reads CASSLFDFLVNEQYF. CDR3 in DNA: TGTGCCAGCAGCTTATTTGACTTTCTCGTCAACGAGCAGTACTTC. Looking up the rest from reference TRBV7-9 and TRBJ2-7 gives the full variable domain: DTGVSQNPRHKITKRGQNVTFRCDPISEHNRLYWYRQTLGQGPEFLTYFQNEAQLEKSRLLSDRFSAERPKGSFSTLEIQRTEQGDSAMYLCASSLFDFLVNEQYFGPGTRLTVT.